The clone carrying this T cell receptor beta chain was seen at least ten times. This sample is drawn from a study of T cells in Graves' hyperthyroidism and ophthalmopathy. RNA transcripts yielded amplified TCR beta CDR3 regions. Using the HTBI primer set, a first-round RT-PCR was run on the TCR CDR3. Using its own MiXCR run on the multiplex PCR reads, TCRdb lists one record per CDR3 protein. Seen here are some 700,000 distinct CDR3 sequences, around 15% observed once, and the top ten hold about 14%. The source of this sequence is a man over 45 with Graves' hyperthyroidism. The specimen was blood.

DNA for the CDR3: TGTGCCAGCAGTTTCGCGGGAGCCGCAGATACGCAGTATTTT. Translating it yields CASSFAGAADTQYF. The chain is built from TRBV12-3 or TRBV12-4 and TRBJ2-3; 7 bases agree with TRBD2. This CDR3 is 14 amino acids long. Unmatched junction bases numbered 4, after V lost 3 bases and J lost 4 bases.